Each of the 2 T cell receptor beta chains below was sequenced from the same sample in a study of T cell responses to AZD1222 COVID-19 vaccine. Assay: immunoSEQ multiplex PCR; the TCRdb copy retains only in-frame clones and omits some. The repertoire holds 140,000 to 150,000 clones, with roughly 88% as singletons. Sequencing used peripheral blood, obtained on day 0 of AZD1222 vaccination. The origin of the receptors is an adult in good health.

The genes are TRBV12-3 or TRBV12-4 and TRBJ1-1, with TRBD1 identical over 9 bases. CDR3 length equals 13 residues. The ends lost 7 bases at V and 4 bases at J; junction bases unmatched: 4. The CDR3 loop is CASTLTGGTEAFF. DNA for the CDR3: TGTGCCAGCACCCTGACAGGGGGCACTGAAGCTTTCTTT.

In this sample, this clone turned up a few times. The chain recombines TRBV30 with TRBJ1-1; no clear D gene. With 2 bases removed from V and 4 bases from J, the gap between germline ends came to 11 bases. The CDR3 has 13 amino acids. Germline V gives CDR1 GTSNPN, CDR2 SVGIG (reference sequence). CDR3 sequence: CAWSPLEGTEAFF. CDR3 nucleotides: TGTGCCTGGAGTCCGCTGGAGGGCACTGAAGCTTTCTTT. The full variable domain, its missing parts supplied by reference TRBV30 and TRBJ1-1, is SQTIHQWPATLVQPVGSPLSLECTVEGTSNPNLYWYRQAAGRGLQLLFYSVGIGQISSEVPQNLSASRPQDRQFILSSKKLLLSDSGFYLCAWSPLEGTEAFFGQGTRLTVV.